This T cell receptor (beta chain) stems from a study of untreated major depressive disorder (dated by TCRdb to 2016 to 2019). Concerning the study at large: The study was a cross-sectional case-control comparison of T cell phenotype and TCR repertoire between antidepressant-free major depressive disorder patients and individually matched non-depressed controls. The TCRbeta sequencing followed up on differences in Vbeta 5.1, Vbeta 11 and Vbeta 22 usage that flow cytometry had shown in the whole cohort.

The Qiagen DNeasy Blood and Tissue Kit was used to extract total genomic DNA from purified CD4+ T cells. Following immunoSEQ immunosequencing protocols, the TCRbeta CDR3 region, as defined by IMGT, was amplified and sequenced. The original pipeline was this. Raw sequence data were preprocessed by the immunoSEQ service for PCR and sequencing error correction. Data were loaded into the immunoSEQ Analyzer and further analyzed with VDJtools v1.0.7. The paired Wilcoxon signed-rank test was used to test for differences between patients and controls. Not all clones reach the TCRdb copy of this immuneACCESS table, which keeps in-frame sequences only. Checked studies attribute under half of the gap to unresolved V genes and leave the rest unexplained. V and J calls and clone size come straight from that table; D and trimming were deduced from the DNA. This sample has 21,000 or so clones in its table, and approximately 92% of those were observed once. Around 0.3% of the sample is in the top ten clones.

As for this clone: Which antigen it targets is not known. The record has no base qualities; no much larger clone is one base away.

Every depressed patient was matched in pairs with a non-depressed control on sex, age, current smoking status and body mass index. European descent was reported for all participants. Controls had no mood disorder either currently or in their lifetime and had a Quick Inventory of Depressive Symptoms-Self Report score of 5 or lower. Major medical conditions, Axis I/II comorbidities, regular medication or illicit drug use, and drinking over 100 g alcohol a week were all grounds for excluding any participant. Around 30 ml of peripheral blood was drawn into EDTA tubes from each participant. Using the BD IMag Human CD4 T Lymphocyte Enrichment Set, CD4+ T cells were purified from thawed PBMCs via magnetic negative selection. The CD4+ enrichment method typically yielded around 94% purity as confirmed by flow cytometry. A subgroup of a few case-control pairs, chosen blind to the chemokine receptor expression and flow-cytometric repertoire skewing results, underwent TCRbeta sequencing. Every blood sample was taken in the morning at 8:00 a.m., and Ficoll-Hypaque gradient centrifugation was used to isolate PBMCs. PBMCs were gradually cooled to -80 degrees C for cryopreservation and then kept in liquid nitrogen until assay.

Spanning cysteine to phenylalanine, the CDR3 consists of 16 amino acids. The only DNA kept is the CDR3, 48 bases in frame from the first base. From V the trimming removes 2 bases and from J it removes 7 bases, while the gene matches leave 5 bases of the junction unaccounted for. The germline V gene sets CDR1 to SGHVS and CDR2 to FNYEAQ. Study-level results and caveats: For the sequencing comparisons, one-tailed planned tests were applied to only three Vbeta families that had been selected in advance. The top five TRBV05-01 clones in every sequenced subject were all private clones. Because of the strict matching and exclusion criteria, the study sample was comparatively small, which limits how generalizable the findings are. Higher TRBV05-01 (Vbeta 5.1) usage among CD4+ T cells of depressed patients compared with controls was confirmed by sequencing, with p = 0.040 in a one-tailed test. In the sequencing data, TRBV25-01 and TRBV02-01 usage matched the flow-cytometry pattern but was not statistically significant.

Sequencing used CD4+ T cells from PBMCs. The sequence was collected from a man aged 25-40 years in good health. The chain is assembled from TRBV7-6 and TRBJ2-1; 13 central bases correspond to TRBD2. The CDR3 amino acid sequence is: CASSLRGLAGRNEQFF. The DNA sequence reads TGTGCCAGCAGCTTAAGGGGACTAGCGGGAAGGAATGAGCAGTTCTTC.